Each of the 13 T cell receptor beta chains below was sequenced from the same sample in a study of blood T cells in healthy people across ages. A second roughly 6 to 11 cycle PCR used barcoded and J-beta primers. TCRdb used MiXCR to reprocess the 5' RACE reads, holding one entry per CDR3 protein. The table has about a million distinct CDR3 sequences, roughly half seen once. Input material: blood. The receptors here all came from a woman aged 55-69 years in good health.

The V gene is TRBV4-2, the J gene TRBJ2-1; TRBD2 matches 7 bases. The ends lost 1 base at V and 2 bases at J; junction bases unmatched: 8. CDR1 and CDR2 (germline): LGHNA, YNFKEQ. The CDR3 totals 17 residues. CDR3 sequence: CASSQALGAGTYNEQFF. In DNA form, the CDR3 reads TGTGCCAGCAGCCAAGCGTTGGGAGCGGGAACCTACAATGAGCAGTTCTTC.

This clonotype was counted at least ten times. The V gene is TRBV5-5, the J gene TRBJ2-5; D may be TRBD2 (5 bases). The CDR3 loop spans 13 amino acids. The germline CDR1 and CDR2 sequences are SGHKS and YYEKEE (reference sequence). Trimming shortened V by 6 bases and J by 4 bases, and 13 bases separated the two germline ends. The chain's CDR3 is CASKEGGGETQYF. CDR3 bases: TGTGCCAGCAAGGAAGGAGGAGGAGAGACCCAGTACTTC.

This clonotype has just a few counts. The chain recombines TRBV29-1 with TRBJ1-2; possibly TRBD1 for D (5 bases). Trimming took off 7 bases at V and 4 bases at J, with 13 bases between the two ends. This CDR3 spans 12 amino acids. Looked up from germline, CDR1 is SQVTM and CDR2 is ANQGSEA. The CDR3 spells CSARSGPYGYTF. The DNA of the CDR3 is TGCAGCGCTCGCTCGGGACCCTATGGCTACACCTTC.

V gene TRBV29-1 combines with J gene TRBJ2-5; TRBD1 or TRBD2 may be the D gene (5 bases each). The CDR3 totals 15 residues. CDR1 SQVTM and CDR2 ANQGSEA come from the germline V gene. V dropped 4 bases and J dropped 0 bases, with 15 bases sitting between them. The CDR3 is CSVGRDPWDQETQYF. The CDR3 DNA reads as TGCAGCGTTGGCCGGGACCCCTGGGACCAAGAGACCCAGTACTTC.

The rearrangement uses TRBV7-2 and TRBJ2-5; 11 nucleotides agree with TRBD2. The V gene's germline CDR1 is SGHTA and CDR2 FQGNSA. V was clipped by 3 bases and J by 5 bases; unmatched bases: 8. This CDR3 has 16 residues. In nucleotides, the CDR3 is TGTGCCAGCAGCTTCGATCTTGTAGCGGGAGGGGAGACCCAGTACTTC. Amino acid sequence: CASSFDLVAGGETQYF.

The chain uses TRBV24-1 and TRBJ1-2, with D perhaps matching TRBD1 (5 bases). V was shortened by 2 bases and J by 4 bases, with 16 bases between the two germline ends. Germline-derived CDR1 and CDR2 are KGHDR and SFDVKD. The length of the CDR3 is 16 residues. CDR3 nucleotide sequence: TGTGCCACCAGTGATTCTGGGGCCGAGTTTGGCTATGGCTACACCTTC. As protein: CATSDSGAEFGYGYTF.

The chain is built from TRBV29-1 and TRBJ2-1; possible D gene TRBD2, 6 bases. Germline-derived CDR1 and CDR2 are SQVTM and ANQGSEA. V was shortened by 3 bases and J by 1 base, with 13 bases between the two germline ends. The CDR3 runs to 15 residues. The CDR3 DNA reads TGCAGCGTTGAGGGCGGGGCCGATTCCTACAATGAGCAGTTCTTC. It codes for CSVEGGADSYNEQFF.

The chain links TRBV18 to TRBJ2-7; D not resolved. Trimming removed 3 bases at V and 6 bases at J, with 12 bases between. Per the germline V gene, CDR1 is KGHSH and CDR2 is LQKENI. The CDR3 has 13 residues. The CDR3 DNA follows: TGTGCCAGCTCACCTGACTGGTTTGGCGAGCAGTACTTC. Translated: CASSPDWFGEQYF.

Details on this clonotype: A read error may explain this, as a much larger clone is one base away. The CDR3 loop reads CASSRGTSDYEQYF. The CDR3 DNA sequence: TGTGCCAGCAGCCGCGGGACTAGCGACTACGAGCAGTACTTC. The rearrangement joins TRBV16 to TRBJ2-7; 10 bases map to TRBD2. The junction had 3 bases not matched to a gene; V was cut back by 4 bases and J by 3 bases. This CDR3 comprises 14 residues. Looked up from germline, CDR1 is KGHSY and CDR2 is FQNENV. The entire variable domain, with the rest obtained from reference TRBV16 and TRBJ2-7, is as follows: GEEVAQTPKHLVRGEGQKAKLYCAPIKGHSYVFWYQQVLKNEFKFLISFQNENVFDETGMPKERFSAKCLPNSPCSLEIQATKLEDSAVYFCASSRGTSDYEQYFGPGTRLTVT.

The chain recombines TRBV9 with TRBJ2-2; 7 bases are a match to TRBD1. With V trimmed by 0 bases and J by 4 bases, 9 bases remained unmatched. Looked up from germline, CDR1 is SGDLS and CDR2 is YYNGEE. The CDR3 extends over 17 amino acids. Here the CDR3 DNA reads TGTGCCAGCAGCGTAGAGAGGGGGACAGACCTCACCGGGGAGCTGTTTTTT. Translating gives CASSVERGTDLTGELFF. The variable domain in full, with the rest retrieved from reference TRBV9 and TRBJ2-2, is DSGVTQTPKHLITATGQRVTLRCSPRSGDLSVYWYQQSLDQGLQFLIQYYNGEERAKGNILERFSAQQFPDLHSELNLSSLELGDSALYFCASSVERGTDLTGELFFGEGSRLTVL.

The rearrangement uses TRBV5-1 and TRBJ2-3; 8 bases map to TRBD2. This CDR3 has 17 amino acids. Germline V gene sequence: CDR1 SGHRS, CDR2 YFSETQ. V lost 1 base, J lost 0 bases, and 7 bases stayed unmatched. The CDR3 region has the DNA TGCGCCAGCAGCTTGCAGCGGGGGACCCCTAGCACAGATACGCAGTATTTT. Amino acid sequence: CASSLQRGTPSTDTQYF.

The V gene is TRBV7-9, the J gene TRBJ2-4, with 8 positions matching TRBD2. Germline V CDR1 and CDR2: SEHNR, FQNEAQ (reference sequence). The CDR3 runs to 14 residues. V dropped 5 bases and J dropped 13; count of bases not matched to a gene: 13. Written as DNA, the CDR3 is TGTGCCAGCAGCCCAAGGACTAGCTTGAGTGAGCAGTACTTC. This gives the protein CASSPRTSLSEQYF. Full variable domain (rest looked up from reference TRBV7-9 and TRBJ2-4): DTGVSQNPRHKITKRGQNVTFRCDPISEHNRLYWYRQTLGQGPEFLTYFQNEAQLEKSRLLSDRFSAERPKGSFSTLEIQRTEQGDSAMYLCASSPRTSLSEQYFGAGTRLSVL.

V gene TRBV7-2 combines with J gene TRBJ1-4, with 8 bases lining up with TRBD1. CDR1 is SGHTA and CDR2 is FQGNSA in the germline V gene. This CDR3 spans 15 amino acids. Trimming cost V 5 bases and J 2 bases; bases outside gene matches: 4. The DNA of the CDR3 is TGTGCCAGCAGCCTCAGGGGGCGGACTAATGAAAAACTGTTTTTT. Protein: CASSLRGRTNEKLFF.